This TCR beta chain was sequenced during a study of T cell repertoires in cytomegalovirus infection. One entry per CDR3 protein, called by TCRdb with MiXCR from the reads. The sample has about 530,000 distinct CDR3 sequences; about 30% are singletons. Germline-derived CDR1 and CDR2 are SGHTA and FQGTGA. V lost 5 bases and J lost 8, with 21 bases in between. The CDR3 loop spans 15 amino acids. The gene calls are TRBV7-3 and TRBJ1-1, with a weak D call TRBD1 (6 bases). The specimen was PBMCs. This TCR was sampled from a human donor in good health (CMV status not recorded). Some clones in this sample may be carry-over from other donors' samples. CDR3 loop: CASSPMAGTFNEAFF. The CDR3, as DNA: TGTGCCAGCAGCCCCATGGCGGGGACATTTAACGAAGCTTTCTTT.